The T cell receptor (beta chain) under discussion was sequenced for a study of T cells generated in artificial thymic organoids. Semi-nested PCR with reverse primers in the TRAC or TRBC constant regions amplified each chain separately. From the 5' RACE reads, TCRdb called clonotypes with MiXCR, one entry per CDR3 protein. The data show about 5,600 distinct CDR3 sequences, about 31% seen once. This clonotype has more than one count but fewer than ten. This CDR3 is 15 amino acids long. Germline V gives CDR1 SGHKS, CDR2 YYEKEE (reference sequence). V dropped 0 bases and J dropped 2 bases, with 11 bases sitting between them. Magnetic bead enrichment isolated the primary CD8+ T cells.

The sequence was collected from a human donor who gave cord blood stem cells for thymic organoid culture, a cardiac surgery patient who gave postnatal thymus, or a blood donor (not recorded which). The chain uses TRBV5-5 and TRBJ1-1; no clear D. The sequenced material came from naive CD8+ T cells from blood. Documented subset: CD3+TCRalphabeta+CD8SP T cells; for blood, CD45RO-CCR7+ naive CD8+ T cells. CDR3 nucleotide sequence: TGTGCCAGCAGCTTGGTGCAGCTCCGAAACACTGAAGCTTTCTTT. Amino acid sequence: CASSLVQLRNTEAFF. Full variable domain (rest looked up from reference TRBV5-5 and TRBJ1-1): DAGVTQSPTHLIKTRGQQVTLRCSPISGHKSVSWYQQVLGQGPQFIFQYYEKEERGRGNFPDRFSARQFPNYSSELNVNALLLGDSALYLCASSLVQLRNTEAFFGQGTRLTVV.